This TCR beta chain was sequenced during a study of T cell repertoires in cytomegalovirus infection. This clonotype showed up just a few times. Its antigen is undetermined. CDR3 length: 18 amino acids. V lost 0 bases to trimming and J lost 4 bases, with 21 bases between them. Germline lookup yields CDR1 MGHRA and CDR2 YSYEKL. TCRdb re-analysed the reads in MiXCR, keeping a single row per CDR3 protein. The sample includes some 200,000 distinct CDR3 sequences, about 39% of them seen just once. The chain recombines TRBV4-1 with TRBJ1-1, with TRBD1 as a possible D gene (5 bases). This material consisted of CD8+ T cells from cultured PBMCs, taken from culture after CMV antigen stimulation. This clonotype was sampled from a human donor in good health (CMV status not recorded). Some clones in this sample may be carry-over from other donors' samples. This chain's CDR3 is CASSQDNPGLLASTEAFF. CDR3 sequence (DNA): TGCGCCAGCAGCCAAGATAACCCGGGACTGTTAGCTAGCACTGAAGCTTTCTTT.